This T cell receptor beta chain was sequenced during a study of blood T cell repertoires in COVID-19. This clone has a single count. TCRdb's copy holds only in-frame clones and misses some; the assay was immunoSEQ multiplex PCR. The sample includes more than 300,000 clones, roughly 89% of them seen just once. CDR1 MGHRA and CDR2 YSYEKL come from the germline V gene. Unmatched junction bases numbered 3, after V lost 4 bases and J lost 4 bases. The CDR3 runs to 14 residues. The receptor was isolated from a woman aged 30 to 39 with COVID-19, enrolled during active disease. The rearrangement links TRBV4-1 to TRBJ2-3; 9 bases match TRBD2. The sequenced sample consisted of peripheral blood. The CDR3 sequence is CASSLLAGADTQYF. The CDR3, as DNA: TGCGCCAGCAGCCTTTTAGCGGGGGCAGATACGCAGTATTTT.